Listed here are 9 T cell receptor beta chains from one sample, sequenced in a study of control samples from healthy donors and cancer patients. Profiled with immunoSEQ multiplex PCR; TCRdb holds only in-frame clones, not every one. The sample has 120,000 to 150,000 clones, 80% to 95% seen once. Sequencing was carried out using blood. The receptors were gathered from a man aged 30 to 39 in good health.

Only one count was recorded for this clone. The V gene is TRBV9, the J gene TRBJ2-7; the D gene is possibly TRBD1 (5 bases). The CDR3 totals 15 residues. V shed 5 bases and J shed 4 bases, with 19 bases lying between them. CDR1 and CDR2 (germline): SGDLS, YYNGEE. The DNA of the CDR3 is TGTGCCAGCAGTGCCTGGCAGGGTGGTAGGTACGAGCAGTACTTC. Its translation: CASSAWQGGRYEQYF.

This chain's CDR3 is CASSEGQVADTQYF. The CDR3 region has the DNA TGCGCCAGCAGCGAAGGACAGGTCGCGGATACGCAGTATTTT. This chain links TRBV10-1 with TRBJ2-3; 7 bases are shared with TRBD1. CDR3 length equals 14 residues. Germline CDR1 is WNHNN and CDR2 is SYGVQD (reference sequence). Trimming cost V 6 bases and J 6 bases; bases outside gene matches: 9.

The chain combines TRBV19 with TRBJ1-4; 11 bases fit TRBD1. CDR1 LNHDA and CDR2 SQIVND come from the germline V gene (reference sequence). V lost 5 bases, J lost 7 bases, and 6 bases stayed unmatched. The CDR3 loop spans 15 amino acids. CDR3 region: CASSPRGTGGEKLFF. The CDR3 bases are TGTGCCAGTAGTCCTCGCGGGACAGGGGGTGAAAAACTGTTTTTT.

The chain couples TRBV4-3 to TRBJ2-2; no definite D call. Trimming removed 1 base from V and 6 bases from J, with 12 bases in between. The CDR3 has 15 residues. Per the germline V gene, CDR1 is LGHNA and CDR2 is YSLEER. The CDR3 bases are TGCGCCAGCAGCCAAGTAAGGGCCGGATCCGGGGAGCTGTTTTTT. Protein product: CASSQVRAGSGELFF.

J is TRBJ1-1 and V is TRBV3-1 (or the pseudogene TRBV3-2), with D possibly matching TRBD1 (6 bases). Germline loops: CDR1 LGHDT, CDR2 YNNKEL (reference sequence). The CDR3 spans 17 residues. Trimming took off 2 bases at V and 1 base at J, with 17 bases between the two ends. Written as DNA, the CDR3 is TGTGCCAGCAGCCAACCTCTAATAGGGGGGGCGAACACTGAAGCTTTCTTT. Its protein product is CASSQPLIGGANTEAFF.

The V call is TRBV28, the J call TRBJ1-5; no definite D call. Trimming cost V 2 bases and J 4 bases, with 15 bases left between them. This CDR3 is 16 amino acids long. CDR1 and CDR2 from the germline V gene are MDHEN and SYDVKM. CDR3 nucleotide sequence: TGTGCCAGCAGTTTAGGAGGGATTGTAAGTAATCAGCCCCAGCATTTT. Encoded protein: CASSLGGIVSNQPQHF.

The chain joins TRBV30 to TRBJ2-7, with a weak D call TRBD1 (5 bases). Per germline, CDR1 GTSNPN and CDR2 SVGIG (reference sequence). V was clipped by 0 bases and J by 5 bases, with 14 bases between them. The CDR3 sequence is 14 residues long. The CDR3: CAWSVPRTGHEQYF. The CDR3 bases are TGTGCCTGGAGTGTACCTCGAACAGGACACGAGCAGTACTTC.

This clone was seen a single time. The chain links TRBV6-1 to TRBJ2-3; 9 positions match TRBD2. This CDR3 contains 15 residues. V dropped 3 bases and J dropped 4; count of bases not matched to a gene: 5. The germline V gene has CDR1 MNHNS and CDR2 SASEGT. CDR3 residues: CASSDASGRSDTQYF. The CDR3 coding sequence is TGTGCCAGCAGTGACGCAAGCGGGAGGTCAGATACGCAGTATTTT.

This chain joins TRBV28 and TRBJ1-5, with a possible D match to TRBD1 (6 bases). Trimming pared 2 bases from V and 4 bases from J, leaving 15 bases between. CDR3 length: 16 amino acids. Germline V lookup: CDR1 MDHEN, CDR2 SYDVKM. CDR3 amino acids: CASSLVGGQLNQPQHF. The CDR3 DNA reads TGTGCCAGCAGTTTAGTCGGGGGGCAGCTTAATCAGCCCCAGCATTTT.